The subject of this entry is one T cell receptor beta chain. Compared with germline, one end of the junction differs, possibly owing to a read error. Each CDR3 protein is one row after TCRdb ran MiXCR on the reads. Here the sample spans fewer than 300,000 distinct CDR3 sequences, about a quarter being singletons. This entry belongs to a study of T cell repertoires in cytomegalovirus infection. Study-wide background: Indications came from public TCR beta signatures; they pointed to CMV infection and to a matching HLA type.

The receptor comes from a human donor in good health (CMV status not recorded). Some clones in this sample may be carry-over from other donors' samples. The sample consisted of PBMCs.

The CDR3 sequence is CASSYSTRDVSPEAYF. DNA for the CDR3: TGTGCCAGCAGTTACTCAACAAGGGACGTAAGTCCTGAAGCTTACTTT. This chain uses TRBV6-2 or TRBV6-3 with TRBJ1-1; a weak D match, TRBD1 (5 bases). From germline, CDR1 is MNHEY and CDR2 SVGEGT. This CDR3 is 16 amino acids long.